The present entry profiles one T cell receptor beta chain with its context. Its specificity is unknown. These data are taken from a study of T-cell reconstitution after alpha-beta-depleted transplantation in children. The CDR3 is 14 amino acids. Germline CDR1 is SGHTA and CDR2 is FQGNSA. With V trimmed by 5 bases and J by 4 bases, 6 bases remained unmatched. TCRbeta library preparation incorporated unique molecular identifiers. TCRdb passed the PCR reads through MiXCR, listing each CDR3 protein once. The sample holds hundreds of thousands of distinct CDR3 sequences, about a sixth seen once. Study-wide results and limits: Most T-cell counts and diversity one year after the transplant came from T cells that were newly produced. For some patients, TCRbeta diversity was high at day 60 because of recipient T cells and thymic progenitors that survived. It was reported that alpha-beta T cells came from several hundred expanded graft clones (about two months after transplant).

The sample consisted of PBMCs, mostly from graft donor cells, taken 360 days after TCRalphabeta/CD19-depleted stem cell transplant. This TCR came from a boy in the first two years of life who had a stem cell transplant for Wiskott-Aldrich syndrome, so the T cells may come from the graft donor. This rearrangement joins TRBV7-2 to TRBJ2-7; 9 bases agree with TRBD1. CDR3 nucleotides: TGTGCCAGCAGCAGGGACAGGGACCTATACGAGCAGTACTTC. It yields the protein CASSRDRDLYEQYF.